This entry lists 3 T cell receptor beta chains sequenced from one sample in a study of neurological immune-mediated disorders. TCRdb processed the 5' RACE reads anew with MiXCR; each CDR3 protein has one entry. The profile shows 120,000 or so distinct CDR3 sequences, roughly 3.4% of them singletons. Sequenced sample: PBMCs. The source of these receptors is a woman in her 30s with multiple sclerosis.

This clonotype was detected ten times or more. The genes are TRBV5-1 and TRBJ2-7; D is uncertain. Trimming removed 4 bases from V and 3 bases from J, with 14 bases in between. Germline-derived CDR1 and CDR2 are SGHRS and YFSETQ. This CDR3 region has 14 residues. CDR3 sequence (DNA): TGCGCCAGCAGCCCCAGCCCAACTAACTACGAGCAGTACTTC. Translated: CASSPSPTNYEQYF.

This clonotype was seen repeatedly, ten times or more. The chain carries TRBV20-1 and TRBJ1-2; 10 bases align to TRBD1. The CDR3 has 20 residues. The junction had 21 bases not matched to a gene; V was cut back by 1 base and J by 4 bases. Germline assignment: CDR1 DFQATT and CDR2 SNEGSKA (reference sequence). CDR3 sequence (DNA): TGCAGTGCTAGAGCCCGGAGACTTGGACAGGGGGGACCTTTTTCCTATGGCTACACCTTC. Its protein product is CSARARRLGQGGPFSYGYTF.

This clonotype showed up just a few times. V gene TRBV30 combines with J gene TRBJ2-1; no clear D gene. The V and J ends lost 1 base and 10 bases respectively, with 14 bases between them. This CDR3 comprises 13 residues. Germline CDR1 GTSNPN, CDR2 SVGIG (reference sequence). In DNA, the CDR3 is TGTGCCTGGAGTGGCGGATCCACCGAGGAGCAGTTCTTC. Its translation is CAWSGGSTEEQFF.